This T cell receptor (beta chain) was recovered during a study of CD8 T cells in Susac syndrome (dated by TCRdb to between 2018 and 2021). For context, the study as a whole: Among the sequenced Susac syndrome patients, about 6 had clinically active disease and fewer than ten were in clinical remission. Repertoire sequencing was used to test whether CD8+ T cell activation and differentiation in Susac syndrome was antigen driven. At the time of blood withdrawal, Susac syndrome patients were either therapy-naive, taking corticosteroids (with some also receiving IVIg), or on IVIg alone. Overall results and qualifications from the work: In patients with Susac syndrome, the CD4+ T cell repertoire showed no detectable clonal expansion. The number of individuals in the TCR sequencing and HLA analysis was recognized as being relatively small.

RNA was extracted using the RNeasy kit, and about 0.5 to 1 microgram was reverse transcribed with random hexamers. The immunoSEQ multiplex PCR assay, covering 54 Vbeta and 13 Jbeta segments, was used to amplify TCR beta CDR3 regions. PCR amplification bias was corrected by using a synthetic template baseline for primer optimization and computational correction. The authors' pipeline ran thus. Only productive sequences were kept, with reads annotated to V, D and J genes according to IMGT and analyzed in immunoSEQ Analyzer. Clonality was calculated as one minus the Shannon entropy normalized by log2 of the number of productive unique sequences. For each patient and control, public and private clones were evaluated within the 100 most prevalent clones. Clones were defined as Susac-specific if absent from the healthy and MS cohorts, from more than 900 published viral clones and from other ImmuneACCESS disease sequences. TCRdb itself trimmed the public reads at Q25 with fastp, ran MiXCR and retained productive beta chains. When rows share a CDR3 protein, they turn into one entry using the most common DNA and genes. TCRdb, rather than the study authors, made the V and J calls. The sample has about 150,000 distinct CDR3 sequences on record, about 95% of them singletons. Together, the top ten hold 0.15% to 0.2% of the sample.

Peripheral blood CD8+ and CD4+ T cells from healthy donors, Susac syndrome patients and multiple sclerosis patients were profiled by high-throughput TCR beta sequencing. The Susac syndrome patients fulfilled recently defined diagnostic criteria for either definite or probable disease. Bulk CD8+ and CD4+ T cells were purified by magnetic negative isolation, whereas CD8+ TEMRA cells were enriched by FACS. Blood was drawn into EDTA tubes, processed within 24 hours, and PBMCs were isolated by density gradient centrifugation. PBMCs destined for TCR sequencing were cryopreserved in liquid nitrogen and later thawed in a 37 °C water bath. The sorted or isolated CD4+, CD8+ and CD8+ TEMRA cells reached a purity of at least 90%. Trimmed from V: 1 base; trimmed from J: 3 bases; junction bases lacking a gene match: 6. CDR1 and CDR2 were assigned from the germline V gene (reference sequence) as DFQATT and SNEGSKA. The CDR3, from cysteine to phenylalanine, totals 15 residues. Only the CDR3 region is kept as DNA, spanning 45 bases read in frame from base 1.

About this clonotype itself: The target of this receptor is not known. Base-call qualities are not available, and no considerably larger clone is one nucleotide away.

Sequencing was carried out using CD4+ T cells from PBMCs. In this chain, TRBV20-1 is recombined with TRBJ2-5; 9 bases in between match TRBD1. The clonotype originates from a human donor with Susac syndrome. The nucleotide sequence reads TGCAGTGCTAGAGGCGGGACAGGGAAAAAAGAGACCCAGTACTTC. Translated, this gives CSARGGTGKKETQYF.